One sample yielded the 30 T cell receptor beta chains listed below, sequenced in a study of T cells in Graves' hyperthyroidism and ophthalmopathy. Amplification yielded TCR beta CDR3 regions, with RNA transcripts as the source. The HTBI primer set was used in a first-round RT-PCR of the TCR CDR3. TCRdb redid the calling of the multiplex PCR reads with MiXCR, one entry per CDR3 protein. The table lists around 350,000 distinct CDR3 sequences, more than 15% of them singletons. The specimen was blood. These receptors were taken from a woman aged 18-30 years with Graves' hyperthyroidism that later progressed to Graves' ophthalmopathy.

At least ten counts were recorded for this clonotype. This chain connects TRBV28 to TRBJ2-7, with 11 positions matching TRBD2. V lost 7 bases and J lost 7; bases outside the gene matches: 15. This CDR3 is 16 amino acids long. Germline V CDR1 and CDR2: MDHEN, SYDVKM. CDR3 protein: CASTDPGTSGPREQYF. CDR3 DNA: TGTGCCAGCACCGACCCCGGGACTAGCGGCCCAAGGGAGCAGTACTTC.

This clonotype has ten or more counts. In DNA, the CDR3 is TGTGCCAGCAGGACGGGGCAGGGCCTTAACTCTGGGGCCAACGTCCTGACTTTC. It codes for CASRTGQGLNSGANVLTF. The rearrangement joins TRBV28 to TRBJ2-6; either TRBD1 or TRBD2 may supply D (5 bases each). V lost 6 bases to trimming and J lost 0 bases, with 18 bases between them. Germline-derived CDR1 and CDR2 are MDHEN and SYDVKM. The CDR3 has 18 residues.

Only a few counts were recorded for this clonotype. A much larger clonotype is one base distant, so this may be a read error. The V and J genes are TRBV29-1 and TRBJ2-1, with D perhaps matching TRBD2 (6 bases). The CDR3 is made up of 15 amino acids. Germline values: CDR1 SQVTM, CDR2 ANQGSEA. This CDR3 is CSARWEAWAYNEQSF. DNA of the CDR3: TGCAGCGCACGTTGGGAGGCATGGGCCTACAATGAGCAGTCCTTC.

This clonotype was detected many times. The J gene is TRBJ2-7, the V gene TRBV20-1; 7 bases are a match to TRBD2. Unmatched junction bases numbered 5, after V lost 3 bases and J lost 3 bases. The CDR3 consists of 13 residues. From germline, CDR1 is DFQATT and CDR2 SNEGSKA (reference sequence). The DNA for the CDR3 is TGCAGTGCTAGCCTAGCGGATCTCTACGAGCAGTACTTC. The encoded protein is CSASLADLYEQYF.

A word on this clonotype: At one end, the junction sequence differs from germline, possibly due to a read error. The chain joins TRBV11-2 to TRBJ2-1; TRBD2 agrees at 10 bases. Germline-derived CDR1 and CDR2 are SGHAT and FQNNGV. The CDR3 is made up of 19 amino acids. Here the CDR3 DNA reads TGTGCCGGCAGCTTAAACTTGGATGTCAGCGGGAGGGCCGGCAATGAGCAGTTCTTC. Protein: CAGSLNLDVSGRAGNEQFF.

This clonotype is a singleton in its sample. The V call is TRBV7-9, the J call TRBJ2-7, with a possible D match to TRBD2 (5 bases). This CDR3 comprises 15 residues. V gave up 0 bases and J gave up 0 bases, with 9 bases separating them. Per germline, CDR1 SEHNR and CDR2 FQNEAQ (reference sequence). CDR3 coding DNA: TGTGCCAGCAGCTTAGCAGGGAGCAACTCCTACGAGCAGTACTTC. This encodes CASSLAGSNSYEQYF.

This clonotype has at least ten counts. This sequence joins TRBV7-2 and TRBJ1-2, with a weak D call TRBD1 (6 bases). The CDR3 covers 13 residues. The germline V gene has CDR1 SGHTA and CDR2 FQGNSA. V dropped 5 bases and J dropped 7 bases, with 14 bases sitting between them. The CDR3 is CASSEQGGGGYTF. The CDR3 bases are TGTGCCAGCAGCGAACAGGGTGGGGGTGGCTACACCTTC.

This clonotype was seen at least ten times. The chain has TRBV14 and TRBJ1-1, with 10 bases identical to TRBD1. In germline, CDR1 is SGHDN, CDR2 FVKESK. The CDR3 runs to 17 residues. Germline trimming cut 1 base from V and 3 bases from J; bases unmatched to any gene: 8. The CDR3 bases are TGTGCCAGCAGCCAAGTAGGGGGGACAGGGGAAGACACTGAAGCTTTCTTT. This translates into CASSQVGGTGEDTEAFF.

The CDR3 DNA sequence: TGTGCCAGCAGCCTAACCACGTGGCCGTCCTACAATGAGCAGTTCTTC. This translates into CASSLTTWPSYNEQFF. The chain has TRBV6-2 or TRBV6-3 and TRBJ2-1; D is uncertain. Germline assignment: CDR1 MNHEY and CDR2 SVGEGT. The germline V and J ends were trimmed by 6 bases and 1 base, with 16 bases remaining between them. This CDR3 has 16 amino acids.

This clonotype occurred a few times. This chain joins TRBV20-1 and TRBJ2-1; 10 bases align to TRBD2. This CDR3 comprises 16 residues. Germline CDR1 is DFQATT and CDR2 is SNEGSKA (reference sequence). V lost 0 bases and J lost 4; bases outside the gene matches: 6. CDR3 bases: TGCAGTGCTAGAGACCTAGCGGGAGTAAAGTACAATGAGCAGTTCTTC. It codes for CSARDLAGVKYNEQFF.

This clonotype was counted many times. V is TRBV27 and J is TRBJ2-7; 7 bases are a match to TRBD1. The germline V gene encodes CDR1 MNHEY and CDR2 SMNVEV (reference sequence). The trim removed 3 bases at V and 2 bases at J, leaving 10 bases unmatched. The CDR3 has 16 amino acids. CDR3 loop: CASSFNRDRATYEQYF. The CDR3 DNA sequence: TGTGCCAGCAGTTTCAATCGGGACAGAGCAACCTACGAGCAGTACTTC.

This clonotype was recorded at least ten times. The V call is TRBV6-1, the J call TRBJ2-7, with TRBD1 matching 11 bases. After removal of 3 bases from V and 4 bases from J, the junction contained 8 bases not matched to a gene. Germline CDR1 is MNHNS and CDR2 is SASEGT. The CDR3 has 16 residues. The CDR3 spells CASSDMPGQGVYEQYF. Written as DNA, the CDR3 is TGTGCCAGCAGTGATATGCCGGGACAGGGGGTGTACGAGCAGTACTTC.

This clonotype turned up a few times. The V and J genes are TRBV28 and TRBJ1-2; 8 positions agree with TRBD1. Trimming removed 2 bases from V and 9 bases from J; junction bases left unmatched: 8. This CDR3 has 14 amino acids. Germline V CDR1 and CDR2: MDHEN, SYDVKM. This chain's CDR3 is CASSLVAGGRSYTF. In DNA form, the CDR3 reads TGTGCCAGCAGTTTAGTCGCAGGGGGCAGGAGCTACACCTTC.

This sequence joins TRBV19 and TRBJ2-1; 13 nucleotides match TRBD2. Germline values: CDR1 LNHDA, CDR2 SQIVND (reference sequence). The CDR3 is 14 residues long. The junction had 5 bases not matched to a gene; V was cut back by 7 bases and J by 8 bases. This chain's CDR3 is CASKVGLAGYEQFF. The CDR3 nucleotides read TGTGCCAGTAAAGTGGGACTAGCGGGATATGAGCAGTTCTTC.

The rearrangement uses TRBV6-1 and TRBJ2-3; D is ambiguous. Germline V gene lookup returns CDR1 MNHNS and CDR2 SASEGT. The CDR3 spans 15 residues. The V end was cut by 2 bases, the J end by 2 bases, with 11 bases between. The CDR3 loop reads CASSELARFTDTQYF. Here the CDR3 DNA reads TGTGCCAGCAGTGAATTGGCCCGGTTCACAGATACGCAGTATTTT.

This clonotype has a count of ten or more. The V and J genes are TRBV20-1 and TRBJ1-6, with D perhaps matching TRBD1 (6 bases). The CDR3 spans 13 residues. In germline, CDR1 is DFQATT, CDR2 SNEGSKA (reference sequence). V gave up 2 bases and J gave up 7 bases, with 9 bases separating them. The CDR3 spells CSARSGENSPLHF. CDR3 in DNA: TGCAGTGCTAGATCAGGGGAAAATTCACCCCTCCACTTT.

This clonotype was counted at least ten times. V is TRBV12-3 or TRBV12-4 and J is TRBJ1-2; a weak D match, TRBD1 (6 bases). V was shortened by 7 bases and J by 7 bases, with 16 bases between the two germline ends. The CDR3 length is 13 residues. The CDR3 sequence is CASTAGGLGGYTF. The CDR3 nucleotides read TGTGCCAGCACCGCCGGGGGGCTTGGTGGCTACACCTTC.

This chain joins TRBV11-3 and TRBJ2-7, with 8 bases lining up with TRBD1. Per the germline V gene, CDR1 is SGHNT and CDR2 is YENEEA. This CDR3 is built from 20 residues. Trimming cost V 3 bases and J 3 bases; bases outside gene matches: 22. CDR3 nucleotides: TGTGCCAGCAGCTTGCCAGGACAGGGCGGTAAGACACCCCTTGACTACGAGCAGTACTTC. Amino acids: CASSLPGQGGKTPLDYEQYF.

This clonotype showed up many times. The rearrangement links TRBV5-5 to TRBJ2-5; D is unresolved. The CDR3 runs 12 residues. CDR1 and CDR2 (germline): SGHKS, YYEKEE (reference sequence). V lost 0 bases, J lost 8 bases, and 8 bases lay in between. The CDR3 DNA follows: TGTGCCAGCAGCTTGGAGGGCCCAACCCAGTACTTC. This sequence encodes CASSLEGPTQYF.

This clonotype was detected many times. The CDR3 bases are TGTGCCAGCAGTCTGTGGCGGGAGAACAGCGAGCAGTACTTC. Translation gives CASSLWRENSEQYF. The V call is TRBV2, the J call TRBJ2-7; TRBD2 aligns across 7 bases. Germline-derived CDR1 and CDR2 are SNHLY and FYNNEI. The trim removed 5 bases at V and 6 bases at J, leaving 10 bases unmatched. The CDR3 has 14 residues.

This clonotype has a count of ten or more. V and J are TRBV4-2 and TRBJ2-7; 9 bases match TRBD1. This CDR3 has 15 residues. CDR1 LGHNA and CDR2 YNFKEQ come from the germline V gene. V shed 0 bases and J 3 bases; nucleotides not matched to a gene: 3. CDR3: CASSQDETGGYEQYF. The DNA of the CDR3 is TGTGCCAGCAGCCAAGATGAGACAGGGGGCTACGAGCAGTACTTC.

Many counts were recorded for this clonotype. The rearrangement uses TRBV27 and TRBJ2-7, with 7 bases matching TRBD2. This CDR3 has 15 amino acids. From germline, CDR1 is MNHEY and CDR2 SMNVEV (reference sequence). After removal of 1 base from V and 0 bases from J, the junction contained 3 bases not matched to a gene. The CDR3 DNA is TGTGCCAGCAGTTTATGGCGGGAGACCTCCTACGAGCAGTACTTC. It translates to CASSLWRETSYEQYF.

There are many counts of this clonotype. The rearrangement joins TRBV12-3 or TRBV12-4 to TRBJ1-2; no definite D call. CDR3 length: 16 amino acids. The V end was cut by 3 bases, the J end by 4 bases, with 18 bases between. In DNA, the CDR3 is TGTGCCAGCAGTTTCGGTCCGGGATATTCGGGCTATGGCTACACCTTC. As protein: CASSFGPGYSGYGYTF.

In this sample, this clonotype turned up a few times. The chain uses TRBV15 and TRBJ1-5; D is unclear. There are 13 residues in the CDR3. Germline CDR1 is LNHNV and CDR2 is YYDKDF (reference sequence). Trimming removed 6 bases at V and 5 bases at J, with 11 bases between. CDR3 in DNA: TGTGCCACCAGTCCTCGAAAGGATCAGCCCCAGCATTTT. Translated, it gives CATSPRKDQPQHF.

The chain has TRBV18 and TRBJ2-5, with D perhaps TRBD1 (5 bases). V was shortened by 2 bases and J by 2 bases, with 12 bases between the two germline ends. This CDR3 contains 15 residues. Germline loops: CDR1 KGHSH, CDR2 LQKENI. The CDR3 bases are TGTGCCAGCTCACCAGCGCCCCAGGGTCAAGAGACCCAGTACTTC. Translated, it gives CASSPAPQGQETQYF.

As regards this clonotype: A much bigger clone sits one base away, suggesting this may be a read error. The rearrangement uses TRBV2 and TRBJ2-7; the D is unclear. The CDR3 contains 12 residues. V lost 10 bases, J lost 9 bases, and 19 bases lay in between. CDR1 is SNHLY, CDR2 FYNNEI, per germline. DNA of the CDR3: TGTGCCACCCGTGTAGCTTTCCACGGGCAGTACTTC. Translated: CATRVAFHGQYF.

The gene calls are TRBV15 and TRBJ1-6; 9 bases match TRBD1. The CDR3 length is 16 residues. Trimming removed 2 bases from V and 8 bases from J; junction bases left unmatched: 7. Germline values: CDR1 LNHNV, CDR2 YYDKDF (reference sequence). For the CDR3, the DNA is TGTGCCACCAGCAGACCTCTGACAGGGGGTTATTCACCCCTCCACTTT. This gives the protein CATSRPLTGGYSPLHF.

The sample holds many counts of this clonotype. CDR3 residues: CASSFASGRPTGELFF. CDR3 bases: TGTGCCAGCAGTTTTGCTAGCGGGAGACCCACCGGGGAGCTGTTTTTT. The chain recombines TRBV6-2 or TRBV6-3 with TRBJ2-2; 10 bases map to TRBD2. From germline, CDR1 is MNHEY and CDR2 SVGEGT. The CDR3 is 16 residues long. V lost 4 bases to trimming and J lost 4 bases; unmatched junction nucleotides: 6.

This clonotype came up once. A much bigger clone sits one base away, suggesting this may be a read error. V usage is TRBV2 and J usage is TRBJ1-6; D uncertain. The CDR3 has 14 amino acids. The V end was cut by 6 bases, the J end by 7 bases, with 13 bases between. CDR1 SNHLY and CDR2 FYNNEI come from the germline V gene. The CDR3 here is CASRHGEMNSPLHF. The CDR3 DNA is TGTGCCAGCAGGCATGGGGAAATGAATTCACCCCTCCACTTT.

Many counts were recorded for this clonotype. This chain connects TRBV28 to TRBJ2-3; D gene unclear. The CDR3 totals 16 residues. Trimming shortened V by 1 base and J by 0 bases, and 11 bases separated the two germline ends. Germline CDR1 MDHEN, CDR2 SYDVKM. CDR3 in DNA: TGTGCCAGCAGTTTATTACGCCCTAGGAGCACAGATACGCAGTATTTT. Translating it yields CASSLLRPRSTDTQYF.